This T cell receptor (beta chain) derives from a study of T cells in Graves' hyperthyroidism and ophthalmopathy. Overall study findings and caveats: Most thyroid clonotypes with frequency above 0.001 were detected in blood. Ophthalmopathy was distinguished from stable hyperthyroidism by 13 V-J signatures.

PBMCs were collected from an approximately 9.3 ml volume of fresh peripheral blood. Researchers amplified the TCR beta CDR3 regions from RNA transcripts. First-round RT-PCR with HTBI primers amplified the TCR CDR3 region. Via MiXCR, TCRdb re-called the multiplex PCR reads, giving one row per CDR3 protein. The profile covers some 760,000 distinct CDR3 sequences, with approximately 15% appearing a single time and around 9.6% taken by the ten largest. The table lists this clonotype with many counts. The target antigen is unknown. CDR1 is DFQATT, CDR2 SNEGSKA, per germline (reference sequence). The CDR3 extends over 14 amino acids. With 1 base removed from V and 2 bases from J, the gap between germline ends came to 9 bases.

The gene calls are TRBV20-1 and TRBJ1-5, with a weak D call TRBD1 (5 bases). This sequence originates from a woman under 30 with Graves' hyperthyroidism. The sequencing sample was made of blood. This CDR3 reads CSARGGAGNQPQHF. The DNA for the CDR3 is TGCAGTGCTAGAGGGGGCGCAGGCAATCAGCCCCAGCATTTT.